The text below deals with one T cell receptor (beta chain). The data were obtained in a study of T cell clones after liver transplantation. This table comes from immunoSEQ multiplex PCR, and its TCRdb copy is limited to in-frame clones, with some not included. The sample has some 9,400 clones; over 60% are singletons. The TCR originated in a human donor who received a liver transplant. This specimen was CD8+ T cells from blood, taken before liver transplant.

This CDR3 is CASSLTGTSGSETQYF. DNA for the CDR3: TGTGCCAGCAGTCTCACCGGGACTAGCGGGAGTGAGACCCAGTACTTC. The V call is TRBV27, the J call TRBJ2-5; TRBD2 matches at 14 bases. The V and J ends lost 5 bases and 5 bases, in that order; junction bases with no gene match: 7. This CDR3 is built from 16 residues. Germline V CDR1 and CDR2: MNHEY, SMNVEV (reference sequence).